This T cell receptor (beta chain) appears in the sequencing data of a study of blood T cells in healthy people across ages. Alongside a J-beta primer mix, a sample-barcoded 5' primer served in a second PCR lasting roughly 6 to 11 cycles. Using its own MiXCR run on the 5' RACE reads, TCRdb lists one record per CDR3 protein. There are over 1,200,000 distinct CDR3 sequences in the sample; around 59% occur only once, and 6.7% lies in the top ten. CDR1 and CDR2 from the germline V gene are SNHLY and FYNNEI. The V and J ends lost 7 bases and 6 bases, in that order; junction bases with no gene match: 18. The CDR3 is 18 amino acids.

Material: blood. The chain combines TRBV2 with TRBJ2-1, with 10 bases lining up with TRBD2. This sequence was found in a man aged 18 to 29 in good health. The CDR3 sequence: CASMFRGTGLAFRNEQFF. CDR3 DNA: TGTGCCAGCATGTTTCGGGGGACGGGACTAGCGTTCCGCAATGAGCAGTTCTTC.